The 28 T cell receptor beta chains below come from one sample, sequenced in a study of blood T cell repertoires in COVID-19. Sequencing was performed with immunoSEQ multiplex PCR; in TCRdb, only in-frame clones are kept and a portion is missing. The sample has 150,000 to 200,000 clones, about four fifths seen once. The sequenced sample was PBMCs or T cells enriched from blood (not recorded which). All receptors derive from an older woman who had recovered from COVID-19.

The chain is built from TRBV9 and TRBJ1-3; no clear D gene. V was shortened by 0 bases and J by 2 bases, with 9 bases between the two germline ends. Germline V lookup: CDR1 SGDLS, CDR2 YYNGEE. CDR3 length equals 15 residues. DNA for the CDR3: TGTGCCAGCAGCGTAGCTGGAGGGCCTGGAAACACCATATATTTT. This codes for CASSVAGGPGNTIYF.

The chain has TRBV15 and TRBJ1-5, with D maybe TRBD1 (5 bases). The CDR3 spans 16 residues. The germline CDR1 and CDR2 sequences are LNHNV and YYDKDF (reference sequence). V gave up 2 bases and J gave up 0 bases, with 11 bases separating them. The DNA of the CDR3 is TGTGCCACCAGCAGACTACAGGTTCTTAGCAATCAGCCCCAGCATTTT. Residues: CATSRLQVLSNQPQHF.

This clone was found a few times. This chain connects TRBV7-8 to TRBJ2-5; 13 nucleotides align to TRBD2. Germline trimming cut 5 bases from V and 4 bases from J; bases unmatched to any gene: 4. The CDR3 contains 15 residues. Germline CDR1 and CDR2: SGHVS and FQNEAQ. CDR3 nucleotides: TGTGCCAGCAGCCGGACTAGCGGGGGAGGAGAGACCCAGTACTTC. This sequence encodes CASSRTSGGGETQYF. The variable domain in full, completed from reference TRBV7-8 and TRBJ2-5, reads GAGVSQSPRYKVAKRGQDVALRCDPISGHVSLFWYQQALGQGPEFLTYFQNEAQLDKSGLPSDRFFAERPEGSVSTLKIQRTQQEDSAVYLCASSRTSGGGETQYFGPGTRLLVL.

The gene calls are TRBV4-1 and TRBJ1-5; D gene unclear. The CDR3 has 14 residues. The germline CDR1 and CDR2 sequences are MGHRA and YSYEKL. V shed 7 bases and J shed 5 bases, with 15 bases lying between them. In DNA form, the CDR3 reads TGCGCCAGCACCAAGGGATCCGGGGATCAGCCCCAGCATTTT. Its translation is CASTKGSGDQPQHF.

This clone was recorded only once. The chain has TRBV7-8 and TRBJ1-4; a weak D match, TRBD1 (6 bases). Germline V gene lookup returns CDR1 SGHVS and CDR2 FQNEAQ. The CDR3 length is 16 residues. Between the trimmed V and J ends, which lost 4 bases and 0 bases, there was a span of 12 bases. CDR3 DNA sequence: TGTGCCAGCAGCTCCGACAGGTTTGCAACTAATGAAAAACTGTTTTTT. Its translation: CASSSDRFATNEKLFF.

This clone was seen a single time. The gene calls are TRBV5-1 and TRBJ2-5; 10 bases align to TRBD1. Germline CDR1 is SGHRS and CDR2 is YFSETQ. Trimming cost V 4 bases and J 5 bases; bases outside gene matches: 11. The CDR3 totals 16 residues. CDR3 sequence reads: CASSLWGDRGYETQYF. In nucleotides, the CDR3 is TGCGCCAGCAGCCTATGGGGGGACAGGGGCTACGAGACCCAGTACTTC.

This rearrangement joins TRBV11-3 to TRBJ2-7; 11 nucleotides agree with TRBD1. The ends lost 5 bases at V and 0 bases at J; junction bases unmatched: 6. The CDR3 has 16 residues. From germline, CDR1 is SGHNT and CDR2 YENEEA. The CDR3 DNA follows: TGTGCCAGCAGCCCAGGGACAGGGGGAAACTCCTACGAGCAGTACTTC. Protein: CASSPGTGGNSYEQYF.

This clone was counted only a few times. The chain joins TRBV9 to TRBJ2-7; tentatively, D is TRBD2 (6 bases). V was trimmed by 0 bases and J by 7 bases, leaving 14 bases between them. From germline, CDR1 is SGDLS and CDR2 YYNGEE. The CDR3 spans 14 residues. DNA for the CDR3: TGTGCCAGCAGCGTAGACGCCGACGCGGGAGAGCAGTACTTC. It translates to CASSVDADAGEQYF. Together with reference TRBV9 and TRBJ2-7, the CDR3 gives the full variable domain: DSGVTQTPKHLITATGQRVTLRCSPRSGDLSVYWYQQSLDQGLQFLIQYYNGEERAKGNILERFSAQQFPDLHSELNLSSLELGDSALYFCASSVDADAGEQYFGPGTRLTVT.

The V call is TRBV12-5, the J call TRBJ2-3; D might be TRBD2 (5 bases). V lost 0 bases, J lost 13 bases, and 14 bases lay in between. CDR1 is LGHNT and CDR2 is FRNRAP in the germline V gene. There are 13 residues in the CDR3. The CDR3 region is CASGLVPASPEYF. The DNA for the CDR3 is TGTGCTAGTGGTTTGGTACCGGCTAGCCCGGAGTATTTT.

The rearrangement links TRBV12-3 or TRBV12-4 to TRBJ1-2, with unresolved D. V lost 2 bases and J lost 6, with 7 bases in between. The CDR3 sequence is 12 residues long. The CDR3 loop reads CASSLSSDGYTF. DNA for the CDR3: TGTGCCAGCAGTTTATCCTCCGATGGCTACACCTTC.

The V and J genes are TRBV9 and TRBJ1-2; unclear D gene. Trimming pared 3 bases from V and 4 bases from J, leaving 13 bases between. From germline, CDR1 is SGDLS and CDR2 YYNGEE. The CDR3 contains 14 residues. CDR3 bases: TGTGCCAGCAGCGCTTCCGGCGGGTTCTATGGCTACACCTTC. Amino acid sequence: CASSASGGFYGYTF.

The chain couples TRBV5-1 to TRBJ2-1; possible D gene TRBD1, 5 bases. Germline CDR1 is SGHRS and CDR2 is YFSETQ. V was shortened by 10 bases and J by 0 bases, with 11 bases between the two germline ends. The CDR3 extends over 13 amino acids. The CDR3 DNA is TGCGCCCTAGGGGTCCCCTCCTACAATGAGCAGTTCTTC. This translates into CALGVPSYNEQFF.

This clone was seen just once. The chain uses TRBV18 and TRBJ2-3; 11 bases are a match to TRBD2. Germline-derived CDR1 and CDR2 are KGHSH and LQKENI. The CDR3 is made up of 15 amino acids. After removal of 8 bases from V and 8 bases from J, the junction contained 12 bases not matched to a gene. The CDR3 coding sequence is TGTGCCAGCCAGACTAGCGGGGCCTTGGGGTCTACGCAGTATTTT. Encoded protein: CASQTSGALGSTQYF.

V is TRBV29-1 and J is TRBJ2-1, with a possible D match to TRBD2 (5 bases). The CDR3 sequence is 14 residues long. The V gene lost 5 bases and the J gene lost 0 bases, with 11 bases spanning the gap. Germline V gene lookup returns CDR1 SQVTM and CDR2 ANQGSEA. The CDR3 DNA reads TGCAGCGTTCGGACTCTGACCTCCTACAATGAGCAGTTCTTC. Translated: CSVRTLTSYNEQFF.

The chain combines TRBV6-5 with TRBJ1-1, with D perhaps matching TRBD1 (6 bases). CDR1 and CDR2 (germline): MNHEY, SVGAGI. The CDR3 runs 14 residues. Trimming left V 2 bases short and J 3 bases short, with 10 bases between. CDR3 amino acids: CASSYGGGHTEAFF. CDR3 DNA sequence: TGTGCCAGCAGTTACGGGGGCGGGCACACTGAAGCTTTCTTT.

V is TRBV19 and J is TRBJ2-6, with a weak D call TRBD1 (6 bases). The CDR3 totals 16 residues. Trimming pared 5 bases from V and 0 bases from J, leaving 11 bases between. Germline lookup yields CDR1 LNHDA and CDR2 SQIVND (reference sequence). CDR3 residues: CASSSGGLSGANVLTF. The CDR3 DNA reads TGTGCCAGTAGTTCTGGGGGCCTCTCTGGGGCCAACGTCCTGACTTTC.

The V gene is TRBV5-4, the J gene TRBJ2-3, with 10 bases identical to TRBD2. Germline trimming cut 0 bases from V and 5 bases from J; bases unmatched to any gene: 9. Per the germline V gene, CDR1 is SGHNT and CDR2 is YYREEE (reference sequence). The CDR3 is made up of 17 amino acids. The CDR3 nucleotides read TGTGCCAGCAGCTTGGGGGGAACTAGCGGGGTGGGAGATACGCAGTATTTT. Protein product: CASSLGGTSGVGDTQYF.

CDR3 DNA sequence: TGCGCCAGCAGCCCGGGGGACAGCAATCAGCCCCAGCATTTT. Protein: CASSPGDSNQPQHF. This chain connects TRBV5-1 to TRBJ1-5, with D possibly being TRBD1 (5 bases). CDR1 SGHRS and CDR2 YFSETQ come from the germline V gene. The ends were cut back, 4 bases at V and 1 base at J, with 9 bases in the middle. The CDR3 contains 14 residues.

V usage is TRBV5-6 and J usage is TRBJ1-3; D gene uncertain. The CDR3 is 16 amino acids. Trimming removed 1 base from V and 2 bases from J, with 13 bases in between. Germline-derived CDR1 and CDR2 are SGHDT and YYEEEE. CDR3: CASSLPNDNAGNTIYF. The CDR3, as DNA: TGTGCCAGCAGCTTGCCCAACGACAATGCTGGAAACACCATATATTTT.

This clone was observed a handful of times. The gene calls are TRBV7-2 and TRBJ2-7, with D hard to call. Trimming left V 8 bases short and J 7 bases short, with 12 bases between. Germline loops: CDR1 SGHTA, CDR2 FQGNSA. CDR3 size: 11 residues. This chain's CDR3 is CASAGSSEQYF. In nucleotides, the CDR3 is TGTGCCAGCGCCGGGTCGAGTGAGCAGTACTTC.

This chain links TRBV7-9 with TRBJ2-1; possible D gene TRBD2, 5 bases. Germline V gene data show CDR1 as SEHNR and CDR2 as FQNEAQ (reference sequence). CDR3 size: 15 residues. V lost 5 bases and J 10 bases, leaving 21 bases between the germline ends. The DNA for the CDR3 is TGTGCCAGCAGCCTCGGGGAGACCCAAGTGGGAGAGCAGTTCTTC. Translating gives CASSLGETQVGEQFF.

V usage is TRBV5-1 and J usage is TRBJ2-5, with 7 bases fitting TRBD1. With V trimmed by 3 bases and J by 1 base, 3 bases remained unmatched. The CDR3 runs 14 residues. CDR1 is SGHRS, CDR2 YFSETQ, per germline. In nucleotides, the CDR3 is TGCGCCAGCAGCTATGACAGGGCCCAAGAGACCCAGTACTTC. This sequence encodes CASSYDRAQETQYF.

The chain combines TRBV7-9 with TRBJ1-2; D perhaps matches TRBD1 (5 bases). The CDR3 spans 13 residues. CDR1 is SEHNR, CDR2 FQNEAQ, per germline (reference sequence). The germline V and J ends were trimmed by 0 bases and 8 bases, with 10 bases remaining between them. CDR3 bases: TGTGCCAGCAGCTTAGCAGGGGCAGGGGGCTACACCTTC. It codes for CASSLAGAGGYTF. Full variable domain (missing parts from reference TRBV7-9 and TRBJ1-2): DTGVSQNPRHKITKRGQNVTFRCDPISEHNRLYWYRQTLGQGPEFLTYFQNEAQLEKSRLLSDRFSAERPKGSFSTLEIQRTEQGDSAMYLCASSLAGAGGYTFGSGTRLTVV.

The chain links TRBV12-3 or TRBV12-4 to TRBJ1-1; D gene ambiguous. The CDR3 extends over 13 amino acids. V gave up 4 bases and J gave up 4 bases, with 10 bases separating them. CDR3 sequence: CASSYRSSTEAFF. CDR3 sequence (DNA): TGTGCCAGCAGTTATAGGAGTTCCACTGAAGCTTTCTTT.

This clone was counted many times. In DNA form, the CDR3 reads TGCGCCAGCAGTGTCGAGGGCTCCTACGAGCAGTACTTC. This codes for CASSVEGSYEQYF. The chain couples TRBV10-1 to TRBJ2-7; possible D gene TRBD2, 5 bases. This CDR3 has 13 amino acids. The germline CDR1 and CDR2 sequences are WNHNN and SYGVQD (reference sequence). V lost 4 bases and J 0 bases, leaving 7 bases between the germline ends.

CDR3 coding DNA: TGCGCCAGCAGCTCCTCGACAGGGGGCCGATTTGGTGAAGCTTTCTTT. This codes for CASSSSTGGRFGEAFF. The chain is built from TRBV5-1 and TRBJ1-1, with TRBD1 identical over 10 bases. Looked up from germline, CDR1 is SGHRS and CDR2 is YFSETQ. The CDR3 runs to 16 residues. The V gene end was trimmed by 3 bases and the J gene end by 7 bases; junction bases not matched to a gene: 12. Combining the CDR3 with reference TRBV5-1 and TRBJ1-1 gives the whole variable domain KAGVTQTPRYLIKTRGQQVTLSCSPISGHRSVSWYQQTPGQGLQFLFEYFSETQRNKGNFPGRFSGRQFSNSRSEMNVSTLELGDSALYLCASSSSTGGRFGEAFFGQGTRLTVV.

V gene TRBV9 combines with J gene TRBJ2-5; 8 bases map to TRBD1. V gave up 4 bases and J gave up 5 bases; unmatched junction bases: 10. Germline V lookup: CDR1 SGDLS, CDR2 YYNGEE. The CDR3 consists of 15 residues. As DNA, the CDR3 is TGTGCCAGCAGCCCCGGACAGGGTAACATGGAGACCCAGTACTTC. It translates to CASSPGQGNMETQYF. The variable domain in full, completed from reference TRBV9 and TRBJ2-5, reads DSGVTQTPKHLITATGQRVTLRCSPRSGDLSVYWYQQSLDQGLQFLIQYYNGEERAKGNILERFSAQQFPDLHSELNLSSLELGDSALYFCASSPGQGNMETQYFGPGTRLLVL.

This chain links TRBV9 with TRBJ1-1, with TRBD1 as a possible D gene (6 bases). The V and J ends lost 2 bases and 1 base respectively, with 12 bases between them. Per the germline V gene, CDR1 is SGDLS and CDR2 is YYNGEE. The CDR3 is 15 residues long. The CDR3 sequence is CASSVLQGTNTEAFF. The CDR3 coding sequence is TGTGCCAGCAGCGTGTTACAGGGAACGAACACTGAAGCTTTCTTT. The full variable domain, its missing parts supplied by reference TRBV9 and TRBJ1-1, is DSGVTQTPKHLITATGQRVTLRCSPRSGDLSVYWYQQSLDQGLQFLIQYYNGEERAKGNILERFSAQQFPDLHSELNLSSLELGDSALYFCASSVLQGTNTEAFFGQGTRLTVV.